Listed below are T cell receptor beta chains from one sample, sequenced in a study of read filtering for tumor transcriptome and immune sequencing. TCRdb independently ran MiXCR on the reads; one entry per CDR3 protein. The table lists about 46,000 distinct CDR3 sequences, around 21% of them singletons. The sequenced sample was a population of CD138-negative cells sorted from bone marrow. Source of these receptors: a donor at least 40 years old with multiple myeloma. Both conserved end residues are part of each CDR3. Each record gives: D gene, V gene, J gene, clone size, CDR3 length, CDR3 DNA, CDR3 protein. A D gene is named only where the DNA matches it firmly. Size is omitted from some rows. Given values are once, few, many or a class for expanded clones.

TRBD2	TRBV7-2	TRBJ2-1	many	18	TGTGCCAGCAGCTTTTCCCCGTATCGGGGAGGGCAAGATAATGAGCAGTTCTTC	CASSFSPYRGGQDNEQFF
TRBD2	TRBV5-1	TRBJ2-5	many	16	TGCGCCAGCAGCTGGACTAGCGGGACAACGGGAGAGACCCAGTACTTC	CASSWTSGTTGETQYF
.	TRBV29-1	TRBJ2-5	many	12	TGCAGCGTCAAGATCAGGGATGTGACCCAGTACTTC	CSVKIRDVTQYF
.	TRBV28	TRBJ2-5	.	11	TGTGCCAGCAGTTTTCTGGAGACCCAGTACTTC	CASSFLETQYF
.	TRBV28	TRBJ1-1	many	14	TGTGCCAGCAGTTCAGGCGTCATGAACACTGAAGCTTTCTTT	CASSSGVMNTEAFF
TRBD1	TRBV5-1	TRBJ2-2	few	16	TGCGCCAGCAGCTTGGACGGGACAGGGTTTACCGGGGAGCTGTTTTTT	CASSLDGTGFTGELFF
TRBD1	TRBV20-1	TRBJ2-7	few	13	TGCAGTGGGGCACCGGGACAGGGTTACGAGCGGTACTTC	CSGAPGQGYERYF
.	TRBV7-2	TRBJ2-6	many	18	TGCGCCAGCAGCCAAGATGGAAGACGGTTCTCTGGGGCCAACGTCCTGACTTTC	CASSQDGRRFSGANVLTF
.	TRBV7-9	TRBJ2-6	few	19	TGTGCCAGCAGCTTAGGATATTTTTTTGGCGAATCTGGAGCCAACGTCCTGACTTTC	CASSLGYFFGESGANVLTF
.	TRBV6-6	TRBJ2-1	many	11	TGTGCCAGCAGTATTTACAATGAGCAGTTCTTC	CASSIYNEQFF
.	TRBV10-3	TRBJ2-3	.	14	TGTGCCATCAGTGACAGGGTTGGCACAGATACGCAGTATTTT	CAISDRVGTDTQYF
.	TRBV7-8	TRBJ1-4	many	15	TGTGCCAGCAGCCAGGTGGGGGCCCTGGGTGAAAAACTGTTTTTT	CASSQVGALGEKLFF
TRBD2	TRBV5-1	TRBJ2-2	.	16	TGCGCCAGCAGTCCCGGAATTCGGACTAGGTCCGGGGGGCTGTTTTTT	CASSPGIRTRSGGLFF
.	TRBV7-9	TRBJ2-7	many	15	TGTGCCAGCAGCTTAGGCGACCTAGCTTCCTACGAGCAGTACTTC	CASSLGDLASYEQYF
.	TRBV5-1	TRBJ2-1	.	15	TGCGCCAGCAGCTTGTGGGGTGGGGTTTACAATGAGCAGTTCTTC	CASSLWGGVYNEQFF
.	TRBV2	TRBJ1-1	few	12	TGTGCCAGCAGTGCACAGGGTAAGAGGGCTTTCTTT	CASSAQGKRAFF
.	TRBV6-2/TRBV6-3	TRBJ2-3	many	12	TGTGCCAGCAGTGTCCCCACAGATACGCAGTATTTT	CASSVPTDTQYF
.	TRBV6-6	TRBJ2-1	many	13	TGTGCCAGCAGTCGTGGGACCCACAATGAGCAGTTCTTC	CASSRGTHNEQFF
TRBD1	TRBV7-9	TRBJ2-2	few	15	TGTGCCAGCAGCCTGGACAGGAGGAACACCGGGGAGCTGTTTTTT	CASSLDRRNTGELFF
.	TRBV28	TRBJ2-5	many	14	TGTGCCAGCAGTCTCCCCGGATCGGGAGAGACCCAGTACTTC	CASSLPGSGETQYF
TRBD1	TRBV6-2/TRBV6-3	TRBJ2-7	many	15	TGTGCCAGCAGTTACTCGCGGACAGGCTCCCACGAGCAGTACTTC	CASSYSRTGSHEQYF
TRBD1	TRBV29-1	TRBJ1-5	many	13	TGCAGCGTTGGAGAGACAGGGAGTCAGCCCCAGCATTTT	CSVGETGSQPQHF
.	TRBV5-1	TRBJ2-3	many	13	TGCGCCAGCAGCTTGGGATCCAGGGATACGCAGTATTTT	CASSLGSRDTQYF
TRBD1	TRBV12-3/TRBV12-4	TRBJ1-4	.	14	TGTGTCAGCAGTTTAAGTGACAGGGGTGAAAAACTGTTTTTT	CVSSLSDRGEKLFF
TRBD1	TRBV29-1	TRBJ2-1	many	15	TGCAGCGCCCCCTCCGGGACAGGGTCTTTCAATGAGCAGTTCTTC	CSAPSGTGSFNEQFF
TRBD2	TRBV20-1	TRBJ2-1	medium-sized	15	TGCAGTGCTAGAGACGGGAGGGGAACCTACAATGAGCAGTTCTTC	CSARDGRGTYNEQFF
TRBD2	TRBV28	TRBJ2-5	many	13	TGTGCCAGCCGGAATAGCGGGCAAGAGACCCAGTACTTC	CASRNSGQETQYF
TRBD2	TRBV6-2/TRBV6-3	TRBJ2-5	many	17	TGTGCCAGCAGTTACGACGAACCGACTAGCGTAAAAGAGACCCAGTACTTC	CASSYDEPTSVKETQYF
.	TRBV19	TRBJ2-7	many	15	TGTGCCAGTAGTGAAACACCGGGACTTGCCTACGAGCAGTACTTC	CASSETPGLAYEQYF
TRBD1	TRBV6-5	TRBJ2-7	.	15	TGTGCCAGCAGTTCCGGGACAGGGGGCTCCTACGAGCAGTACTTC	CASSSGTGGSYEQYF
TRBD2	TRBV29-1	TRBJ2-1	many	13	TGCAGCGTTGCGGCGGGAGGATATAATGAGCAGTTCTTC	CSVAAGGYNEQFF
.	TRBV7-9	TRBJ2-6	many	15	TGTGCCAGCAGCTTACAGGTCCCTGGGGCCAACGTCCTGACTTTC	CASSLQVPGANVLTF
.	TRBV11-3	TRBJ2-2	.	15	TGTGCCACCAACGAGAACAGGGCAACGGGCGGGGAGCTGTTTTTT	CATNENRATGGELFF
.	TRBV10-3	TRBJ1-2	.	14	TGTGCCAACTCCGCAGGAGGGGGGATTGGTGGCTACACCTTC	CANSAGGGIGGYTF
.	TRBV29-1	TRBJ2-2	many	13	TGCAGCGTTGGTCAGGCCACCACCGGGGAGCTGTTTTTT	CSVGQATTGELFF
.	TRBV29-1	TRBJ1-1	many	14	TGCAGCGTTGAAGATAATCGGGAGGCTAGGAAAGCTTTCTTT	CSVEDNREARKAFF
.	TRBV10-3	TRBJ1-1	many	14	TGTGCCATCAGTGAGAGGGGAGGGAGGGTAGGAGCTTTCTTT	CAISERGGRVGAFF
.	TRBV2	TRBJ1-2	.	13	TGTGCCAGCAGACAGACGGTGAACTATGGCTACACCTTC	CASRQTVNYGYTF
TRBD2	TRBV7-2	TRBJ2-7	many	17	TGTGCCAGCAGTCACCCGGGACTAGCGGGAACCCCCTACGAGCAGTACTTC	CASSHPGLAGTPYEQYF
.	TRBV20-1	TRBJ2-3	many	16	TGCAGTGCTGACGGGGGGCAGGGGGTGCGGACAGATACGCAGTATTTT	CSADGGQGVRTDTQYF
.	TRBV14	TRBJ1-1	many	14	TGTGCCAGCAGCCCTATACAGGGTTACACTGAAGCTTTCTTT	CASSPIQGYTEAFF
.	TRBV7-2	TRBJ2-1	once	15	TGTGCCAGCAGCCAAACCCGGGGAGCCTACAATGAGCAGTTCTTC	CASSQTRGAYNEQFF
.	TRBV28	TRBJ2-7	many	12	TGTGCCACCTCAACGGGGTTGGGGGAGCAGTACTTC	CATSTGLGEQYF
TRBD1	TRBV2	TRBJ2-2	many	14	TGTGCCAGCAGCCGGGACAGGGTTACCGGGGAGCTGTTTTTT	CASSRDRVTGELFF
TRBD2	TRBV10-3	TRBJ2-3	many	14	TGTGCCATCAGGCCTAGCGGGGACACAGATACGCAGTATTTT	CAIRPSGDTDTQYF
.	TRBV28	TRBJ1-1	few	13	TGTGCCAGCAGTTTCGGGGCACTGGCCAACGCTTTCTTT	CASSFGALANAFF